This TCR beta chain was documented in a study of blood T cells in healthy people across ages. The V gene lost 1 base and the J gene lost 2 bases, with 8 bases spanning the gap. CDR1 is SGHDN, CDR2 FVKESK, per germline. CDR3 length equals 14 residues. A second PCR of about 7 to 11 cycles used a sample-barcoded 5' primer and a J-beta primer mix. TCRdb re-called the 5' RACE reads through MiXCR, storing one row per CDR3 protein. The table has just over 800,000 distinct CDR3 sequences, less than 80% seen once; the top ten hold roughly a quarter. The rearrangement links TRBV14 to TRBJ2-5; no definite D call. This sequence originates from a man in his thirties or forties in good health. Sequenced material: blood. The CDR3 nucleotides are TGTGCCAGCAGCCAAGTTCAGACACAAGAGACCCAGTACTTC. Its translation is CASSQVQTQETQYF.